Following are 19 T cell receptor beta chains from one sample sequenced in a study of T cells in Graves' hyperthyroidism and ophthalmopathy. Authors of the study amplified TCR beta CDR3 regions from RNA transcripts. An initial round of RT-PCR targeting the TCR CDR3 relied on the HTBI primer set. TCRdb analysed the multiplex PCR reads with MiXCR anew, one entry per CDR3 protein. The sample yields some 740,000 distinct CDR3 sequences, around 15% seen once. Sequenced input: blood. The source of these receptors is a woman between 18 and 30 years old with Graves' hyperthyroidism.

Ten or more counts support this clonotype. This chain joins TRBV7-9 and TRBJ2-2, with 12 bases identical to TRBD2. CDR1 and CDR2 (germline): SEHNR, FQNEAQ (reference sequence). The CDR3 spans 18 residues. V dropped 5 bases and J dropped 1; count of bases not matched to a gene: 8. CDR3 in DNA: TGTGCCAGCAGCCCAGGACTAGCGGGACCCAAGAACACCGGGGAGCTGTTTTTT. Translation gives CASSPGLAGPKNTGELFF.

This clonotype was detected ten times or more. This chain uses TRBV18 with TRBJ2-5; TRBD2 aligns across 7 bases. This CDR3 is built from 13 residues. Germline CDR1 is KGHSH and CDR2 is LQKENI. Losses at the gene ends were 8 bases for V and 3 bases for J; bases not matched to a gene: 6. Here the CDR3 reads CASTRLAEETQYF. The CDR3 nucleotides are TGTGCCAGCACCCGACTAGCAGAAGAGACCCAGTACTTC.

V usage is TRBV7-2 and J usage is TRBJ2-7, with D perhaps assigned TRBD1 or TRBD2 (6 bases each). The CDR3 runs 14 residues. Trimming pared 3 bases from V and 6 bases from J, leaving 15 bases between. Germline V CDR1 and CDR2: SGHTA, FQGNSA. The CDR3 DNA reads TGTGCCAGCAGCTTGATGGGGGGCTTAGGCGAGCAGTACTTC. This translates into CASSLMGGLGEQYF.

This rearrangement joins TRBV6-2 or TRBV6-3 to TRBJ1-1, with D uncertain. Between the trimmed V and J ends, which lost 0 bases and 6 bases, there was a span of 8 bases. In germline, CDR1 is MNHEY, CDR2 SVGEGT. This CDR3 spans 13 amino acids. CDR3 sequence (DNA): TGTGCCAGCAGTTACTCGAGGGCAGCTGAAGCTTTCTTT. The encoded protein is CASSYSRAAEAFF.

The chain joins TRBV24-1 to TRBJ2-2, with 8 bases fitting TRBD1. The CDR3 covers 15 residues. V was clipped by 1 base and J by 7 bases; unmatched bases: 4. Germline V gives CDR1 KGHDR, CDR2 SFDVKD. CDR3 DNA sequence: TGTGCCACCAGTGATTTCTATGGACAGGGCGGGGAGCTGTTTTTT. Protein product: CATSDFYGQGGELFF.

This clonotype came up many times. This chain joins TRBV5-1 and TRBJ1-1, with unresolved D. This CDR3 contains 14 residues. Trimming took off 0 bases at V and 4 bases at J, with 10 bases between the two ends. Per the germline V gene, CDR1 is SGHRS and CDR2 is YFSETQ. The CDR3 loop is CASSLAGQITEAFF. Here the CDR3 DNA reads TGCGCCAGCAGCTTGGCCGGGCAGATCACTGAAGCTTTCTTT. The whole variable domain, filled in from reference TRBV5-1 and TRBJ1-1, reads KAGVTQTPRYLIKTRGQQVTLSCSPISGHRSVSWYQQTPGQGLQFLFEYFSETQRNKGNFPGRFSGRQFSNSRSEMNVSTLELGDSALYLCASSLAGQITEAFFGQGTRLTVV.

In its sample, this clonotype was seen a few times. The genes are TRBV29-1 and TRBJ2-3; TRBD2 might be the D (6 bases). CDR1 SQVTM and CDR2 ANQGSEA come from the germline V gene. This CDR3 region has 16 residues. The V end was cut by 3 bases, the J end by 2 bases, with 18 bases between. The CDR3 DNA reads as TGCAGCGTTGATGGGTTCGGAGGGCCTTCCACAGATACGCAGTATTTT. Its protein product is CSVDGFGGPSTDTQYF.

This clonotype was counted many times. The rearrangement joins TRBV27 to TRBJ2-7; 10 positions agree with TRBD2. Germline CDR1 MNHEY, CDR2 SMNVEV (reference sequence). The CDR3 is 16 amino acids. V shed 3 bases and J 7 bases; nucleotides not matched to a gene: 12. DNA for the CDR3: TGTGCCAGCAGTTTGTCACCTGGGCTAGCGGGAGTTGAGCAGTACTTC. Amino acids: CASSLSPGLAGVEQYF.

The genes are TRBV7-9 and TRBJ2-1, with D maybe TRBD1 (7 bases). The CDR3 consists of 17 residues. Trimming pared 4 bases from V and 0 bases from J, leaving 16 bases between. Germline values: CDR1 SEHNR, CDR2 FQNEAQ (reference sequence). CDR3: CASSSGGWSSSYNEQFF. The CDR3 bases are TGTGCCAGCAGCTCAGGGGGGTGGTCTAGCTCCTACAATGAGCAGTTCTTC.

This clonotype was detected many times. This chain joins TRBV5-1 and TRBJ2-7; D tentatively reads TRBD1 or TRBD2 (5 bases each). This CDR3 has 14 amino acids. With 4 bases removed from V and 3 bases from J, the gap between germline ends came to 14 bases. Germline loops: CDR1 SGHRS, CDR2 YFSETQ. The CDR3 here is CASSLSGPDYEQYF. DNA of the CDR3: TGCGCCAGCAGCCTGTCGGGACCCGACTACGAGCAGTACTTC.

The J gene is TRBJ2-7, the V gene TRBV20-1, with a possible D match to TRBD1 (6 bases). V was cut by 0 bases and J by 3 bases, with 12 bases left in between. The CDR3 extends over 14 amino acids. Germline CDR1 and CDR2: DFQATT and SNEGSKA (reference sequence). The CDR3: CSARDFSRGYEQYF. For the CDR3, the DNA is TGCAGTGCTAGAGATTTCAGCAGGGGCTACGAGCAGTACTTC.

Many counts were recorded for this clonotype. The rearrangement joins TRBV2 to TRBJ2-7; D is perhaps TRBD2 (5 bases). V was shortened by 6 bases and J by 4 bases, with 19 bases between the two germline ends. The CDR3 is 15 amino acids. CDR1 is SNHLY, CDR2 FYNNEI, per germline. The CDR3 nucleotides read TGTGCCAGCAGGTATCAGGACTTGCTTCGTTACGAGCAGTACTTC. It specifies CASRYQDLLRYEQYF.

This clonotype has more than one count but fewer than ten. The V gene is TRBV2, the J gene TRBJ2-2; D uncertain. Germline V gene data show CDR1 as SNHLY and CDR2 as FYNNEI. Between the trimmed V and J ends, which lost 5 bases and 0 bases, there was a span of 10 bases. The CDR3 runs to 15 residues. CDR3 sequence (DNA): TGTGCCAGCAGTCCCCGGTACACGAACACCGGGGAGCTGTTTTTT. Amino acids: CASSPRYTNTGELFF.

This sequence joins TRBV7-9 and TRBJ2-1, with 9 bases fitting TRBD2. Germline assignment: CDR1 SEHNR and CDR2 FQNEAQ (reference sequence). The CDR3 contains 16 residues. Trimming at V came to 4 bases and at J to 7 bases, leaving 11 bases not matched to a gene. CDR3 residues: CASSSYLAGMGNEQFF. The CDR3 nucleotides are TGTGCCAGCAGCTCCTACCTAGCGGGGATGGGGAATGAGCAGTTCTTC.

This clonotype was detected ten times or more. V gene TRBV27 combines with J gene TRBJ2-6, with 7 bases that match TRBD2. Looked up from germline, CDR1 is MNHEY and CDR2 is SMNVEV (reference sequence). This CDR3 region has 20 residues. V was clipped by 3 bases and J by 4 bases; unmatched bases: 18. The CDR3 here is CASSLIWEGNRWTGANVLTF. Written as DNA, the CDR3 is TGTGCCAGCAGTTTGATATGGGAGGGCAATCGGTGGACCGGGGCCAACGTCCTGACTTTC.

The rearrangement links TRBV25-1 to TRBJ2-7, with 10 bases matching TRBD2. Germline V gene sequence: CDR1 MGHDK, CDR2 SYGVNS. J was trimmed by 4 bases and V by 1 base; bases with no gene match: 7. The CDR3 contains 16 residues. The CDR3 sequence: CASSEFTSGKRYEQYF. CDR3 bases: TGTGCCAGCAGTGAATTTACTAGCGGGAAGAGGTACGAGCAGTACTTC.

In its sample, this clonotype was seen many times. The chain combines TRBV12-3 or TRBV12-4 with TRBJ1-1; D is ambiguous. This CDR3 spans 13 amino acids. Deletions cut 5 bases from V and 4 bases from J, with 11 bases between. The CDR3: CASSLTGPTEAFF. CDR3 nucleotides: TGTGCCAGCAGTCTAACGGGTCCCACTGAAGCTTTCTTT.

This clonotype was seen a few times. This chain links TRBV5-6 with TRBJ2-3; D might be TRBD1 or TRBD2, each matching 5 bases. Looked up from germline, CDR1 is SGHDT and CDR2 is YYEEEE. The CDR3 extends over 14 amino acids. V lost 2 bases and J lost 3, with 10 bases in between. In DNA form, the CDR3 reads TGTGCCAGCAGCTTTGGGACCCTAACAGATACGCAGTATTTT. It is translated as CASSFGTLTDTQYF.

A remark on this clonotype: At one of its ends the junction is not consistent with the germline gene, which may arise from a read error. The J gene is TRBJ1-2, the V gene TRBV28; 9 nucleotides match TRBD1. CDR3 length equals 16 residues. In germline, CDR1 is MDHEN, CDR2 SYDVKM. The CDR3 bases are TGTACCAGCAGTGCCACATCCTCCGGGACAGGGATAACATTCACCTTC. It codes for CTSSATSSGTGITFTF.